The sequence of this T cell receptor (beta chain) was determined in a study of shared clonotypes between healthy human individuals. The trim removed 3 bases at V and 2 bases at J, leaving 3 bases unmatched. Germline V gene sequence: CDR1 MRHNA, CDR2 SNTAGT. The CDR3 runs 15 residues. The naive CD8 subset, CD45RO-negative cells positively selected for CCR7, excluded terminally differentiated effector memory CD45RA+ cells. Sequenced by immunoSEQ multiplex PCR; TCRdb stores in-frame clones only, minus some. The table lists 1.5 million to 2.5 million clones, about 95% of them singletons. The sequencing input was naive CD8+ T cells sorted from blood. The gene calls are TRBV6-4 and TRBJ2-1; TRBD2 matches 8 bases. This receptor was identified in a young man in good health. CDR3 bases: TGTGCCAGCAGTGAACGGCGGGGGGCCTACAATGAGCAGTTCTTC. It yields the protein CASSERRGAYNEQFF.